These 29 T cell receptor beta chains were sequenced from one sample in a study of T cells in Graves' hyperthyroidism and ophthalmopathy. What was amplified from RNA transcripts were TCR beta CDR3 regions. The study used the HTBI primer set for a first-round RT-PCR of the TCR CDR3. TCRdb used MiXCR to reprocess the multiplex PCR reads, holding one entry per CDR3 protein. This sample has about 380,000 distinct CDR3 sequences, with roughly 18% found just once. The specimen was blood. All receptors derive from a man between 18 and 35 years old with Graves' ophthalmopathy.

In this sample, this clonotype turned up many times. The CDR3 DNA is TGTGCCAGCAGACCACCCGAGGGAGATACGCAGTATTTT. Translating it yields CASRPPEGDTQYF. The V and J genes are TRBV12-3 or TRBV12-4 and TRBJ2-3; D is perhaps TRBD2 (5 bases). V lost 6 bases to trimming and J lost 5 bases, with 12 bases between them. The length of the CDR3 is 13 residues.

This clonotype was counted many times. The V gene is TRBV6-6, the J gene TRBJ1-2; the D gene is possibly TRBD1 (5 bases). The V end lost 2 bases, the J end lost 2 bases, and 9 bases lay between the germline ends. Germline CDR1 MNHNY, CDR2 SVGAGI (reference sequence). This CDR3 comprises 14 residues. The CDR3 DNA is TGTGCCAGCAGTTACACGGCAGGGAACTATGGCTACACCTTC. Protein: CASSYTAGNYGYTF.

The chain couples TRBV3-1 to TRBJ2-1; the D is unclear. V gave up 2 bases and J gave up 5 bases, with 10 bases separating them. CDR1 and CDR2 (germline): LGHDT, YNNKEL (reference sequence). The CDR3 runs 14 residues. Written as DNA, the CDR3 is TGTGCCAGCAGCCAATACCGGATCCACAATGAGCAGTTCTTC. This gives the protein CASSQYRIHNEQFF.

This clonotype has a handful of counts. V gene TRBV9 combines with J gene TRBJ2-2, with D possibly matching TRBD1 (6 bases). The V gene lost 4 bases and the J gene lost 1 base, with 17 bases spanning the gap. In germline, CDR1 is SGDLS, CDR2 YYNGEE. This CDR3 is 17 amino acids long. CDR3: CASSTPSRGWNTGELFF. CDR3 bases: TGTGCCAGCAGCACACCGTCCAGGGGTTGGAACACCGGGGAGCTGTTTTTT.

At least ten counts were recorded for this clonotype. The chain has TRBV2 and TRBJ1-2; D is unresolved. Trimming pared 5 bases from V and 2 bases from J, leaving 12 bases between. Germline V CDR1 and CDR2: SNHLY, FYNNEI. The CDR3 covers 14 residues. CDR3 bases: TGTGCCAGCAGTTCAGGTCGGGGAAACTATGGCTACACCTTC. Translation: CASSSGRGNYGYTF.

Only a few counts were recorded for this clonotype. The chain carries TRBV3-1 and TRBJ2-7, with 9 nucleotides matching TRBD1. Germline V gene sequence: CDR1 LGHDT, CDR2 YNNKEL (reference sequence). V dropped 6 bases and J dropped 5; count of bases not matched to a gene: 11. The CDR3 length is 15 residues. The CDR3: CASSEYGTGFHEQYF. DNA for the CDR3: TGTGCCAGCAGTGAGTACGGGACAGGGTTCCACGAGCAGTACTTC.

This chain uses TRBV6-1 with TRBJ1-2, with D perhaps matching TRBD1 (5 bases). The CDR3 covers 13 residues. Germline V gene sequence: CDR1 MNHNS, CDR2 SASEGT. The V end was cut by 8 bases, the J end by 1 base, with 11 bases between. CDR3 nucleotide sequence: TGTGCCAGCTCAGGGCAAATTAACTATGGCTACACCTTC. This codes for CASSGQINYGYTF.

This chain connects TRBV12-3 or TRBV12-4 to TRBJ2-5; D is uncertain. Trimming shortened V by 5 bases and J by 2 bases, and 12 bases separated the two germline ends. There are 14 residues in the CDR3. The CDR3 spells CASSSVGYQETQYF. The CDR3 DNA follows: TGTGCCAGCAGTAGTGTAGGCTATCAAGAGACCCAGTACTTC.

This clonotype was recorded many times. The V gene is TRBV2, the J gene TRBJ1-5; 8 positions match TRBD1. CDR1 SNHLY and CDR2 FYNNEI come from the germline V gene. The CDR3 consists of 15 residues. V lost 7 bases to trimming and J lost 7 bases; unmatched junction nucleotides: 12. The CDR3 region has the DNA TGTGCCAGCACGCTGACAGGGGCCGCGGGGCAGCCCCAGCATTTT. This codes for CASTLTGAAGQPQHF. The full variable domain, with the rest looked up from reference TRBV2 and TRBJ1-5, is EPEVTQTPSHQVTQMGQEVILRCVPISNHLYFYWYRQILGQKVEFLVSFYNNEISEKSEIFDDQFSVERPDGSNFTLKIRSTKLEDSAMYFCASTLTGAAGQPQHFGDGTRLSIL.

J is TRBJ2-5 and V is TRBV6-1; 10 bases agree with TRBD1. The germline V gene encodes CDR1 MNHNS and CDR2 SASEGT. There are 15 residues in the CDR3. V was pared by 6 bases and J by 5 bases, with 9 bases of the junction left unmatched. The DNA for the CDR3 is TGTGCCAGCAGGGCCGGGACAGGGGCCGGGGAGACCCAGTACTTC. Its protein product is CASRAGTGAGETQYF.

This clonotype appeared once. The CDR3 coding sequence is TGCGCCAGCAGCTTGGTGCCCGCTGGTGGGTTTGTCTACGAGCAGTACTTC. Amino acid sequence: CASSLVPAGGFVYEQYF. The chain has TRBV5-1 and TRBJ2-7; no clear D gene. CDR1 SGHRS and CDR2 YFSETQ come from the germline V gene. The CDR3 contains 17 residues. Trimming took 0 bases from V and 3 from J, leaving 19 bases between them. Using reference TRBV5-1 and TRBJ2-7 for the parts outside the CDR3, the full variable domain is KAGVTQTPRYLIKTRGQQVTLSCSPISGHRSVSWYQQTPGQGLQFLFEYFSETQRNKGNFPGRFSGRQFSNSRSEMNVSTLELGDSALYLCASSLVPAGGFVYEQYFGPGTRLTVT.

This clonotype was counted only a few times. The gene calls are TRBV20-1 and TRBJ2-5; TRBD1 aligns across 9 bases. The CDR3 extends over 16 amino acids. V shed 0 bases and J 4 bases; nucleotides not matched to a gene: 9. Germline V gene lookup returns CDR1 DFQATT and CDR2 SNEGSKA (reference sequence). The CDR3 DNA sequence: TGCAGTGCTAGAGATGAATACAGGGGGCTGGGAGAGACCCAGTACTTC. It encodes CSARDEYRGLGETQYF.

This clonotype was detected once. This CDR3 is missing its conserved last phenylalanine or tryptophan, likely due to a read error. The rearrangement links TRBV18 to TRBJ1-3; D is unresolved. The germline V and J ends were trimmed by 4 bases and 0 bases, with 7 bases remaining between them. Per the germline V gene, CDR1 is KGHSH and CDR2 is LQKENI. The CDR3 totals 14 residues. The CDR3 loop is CASSLRDSGNTIYL. DNA of the CDR3: TGTGCCAGCTCACTAAGGGACTCTGGAAACACCATATATCTT.

The V call is TRBV18, the J call TRBJ1-2; the match to TRBD1 covers 7 bases. The V and J ends lost 4 bases and 4 bases, in that order; junction bases with no gene match: 6. This CDR3 is 14 amino acids long. The germline gives CDR1 KGHSH, CDR2 LQKENI. CDR3 nucleotides: TGTGCCAGCTCACGGGGACAGATCAGCTATGGCTACACCTTC. This gives the protein CASSRGQISYGYTF.

This sequence joins TRBV6-1 and TRBJ2-2, with TRBD1 identical over 7 bases. Germline-derived CDR1 and CDR2 are MNHNS and SASEGT. V shed 6 bases and J 3 bases; nucleotides not matched to a gene: 7. This CDR3 has 15 residues. CDR3 sequence (DNA): TGTGCCAGCAGCACACAGGGGTTCCACACCGGGGAGCTGTTTTTT. It yields the protein CASSTQGFHTGELFF.

A few counts support this clonotype. The genes are TRBV6-1 and TRBJ2-1; D ambiguous. CDR3 length: 11 amino acids. Germline V gives CDR1 MNHNS, CDR2 SASEGT. The V end lost 4 bases, the J end lost 8 bases, and 6 bases lay between the germline ends. CDR3 nucleotides: TGTGCCAGCAGTGGAGGATATGAGCAGTTCTTC. Encoded protein: CASSGGYEQFF.

This clonotype was seen many times. This sequence joins TRBV6-1 and TRBJ1-1, with 10 bases that match TRBD1. V lost 4 bases and J lost 6; bases outside the gene matches: 8. The CDR3 is 15 residues long. The germline CDR1 and CDR2 sequences are MNHNS and SASEGT. This CDR3 reads CASSARDRGRPEAFF. The CDR3 DNA reads as TGTGCCAGCAGTGCAAGGGACAGGGGAAGGCCTGAAGCTTTCTTT.

This clonotype has ten or more counts. The rearrangement uses TRBV12-3 or TRBV12-4 and TRBJ2-7, with a possible D match to TRBD1 (7 bases). V lost 2 bases to trimming and J lost 1 base, with 18 bases between them. This CDR3 is built from 17 residues. CDR3 nucleotides: TGTGCCAGCAGTTTAAGTGGTTGGGCAGGGGGGTCCTACGAGCAGTACTTC. Its protein product is CASSLSGWAGGSYEQYF.

This clonotype was seen only a few times. The chain joins TRBV10-1 to TRBJ2-1; D is possibly TRBD2 (5 bases). Germline-derived CDR1 and CDR2 are WNHNN and SYGVQD (reference sequence). Trimming pared 6 bases from V and 7 bases from J, leaving 10 bases between. The CDR3 length is 12 residues. The CDR3 DNA is TGCGCCAGCAGCCGGACTCTAAATGAGCAGTTCTTC. It specifies CASSRTLNEQFF.

This chain uses TRBV15 with TRBJ1-1; tentatively, D is TRBD1 (5 bases). This CDR3 region has 15 residues. The germline CDR1 and CDR2 sequences are LNHNV and YYDKDF (reference sequence). V was trimmed by 3 bases and J by 3 bases, leaving 14 bases between them. The CDR3 is CATSRGRGVHTEAFF. In DNA, the CDR3 is TGTGCCACCAGCAGGGGGAGAGGGGTTCACACTGAAGCTTTCTTT.

In this sample, this clonotype turned up many times. The V gene is TRBV11-2, the J gene TRBJ1-2; D is possibly TRBD1 (5 bases). Trimming left V 4 bases short and J 8 bases short, with 20 bases between. Germline V gene lookup returns CDR1 SGHAT and CDR2 FQNNGV. The CDR3 length is 15 residues. In DNA form, the CDR3 reads TGTGCCAGCAGCTCCCAGACGAGTGGGGCTGGAGGCTACACCTTC. It yields the protein CASSSQTSGAGGYTF.

This clonotype was found many times. This rearrangement joins TRBV5-6 to TRBJ2-3; 8 bases map to TRBD1. This CDR3 has 16 amino acids. Looked up from germline, CDR1 is SGHDT and CDR2 is YYEEEE. V lost 4 bases, J lost 1 base, and 8 bases stayed unmatched. Here the CDR3 DNA reads TGTGCCAGCAGCCCTCGGACAGGGCGGGGCACAGATACGCAGTATTTT. This gives the protein CASSPRTGRGTDTQYF.

This clonotype appeared many times. V and J are TRBV20-1 and TRBJ1-3, with D tentatively TRBD1 (6 bases). Deletions cut 4 bases from V and 0 bases from J, with 13 bases between. The CDR3 loop spans 15 amino acids. In germline, CDR1 is DFQATT, CDR2 SNEGSKA (reference sequence). CDR3 bases: TGCAGTGCTAACAGGGAGTGGGGCTCTGGAAACACCATATATTTT. Its translation: CSANREWGSGNTIYF.

This chain connects TRBV2 to TRBJ2-1; possible D gene TRBD2, 6 bases. This CDR3 has 12 amino acids. CDR1 SNHLY and CDR2 FYNNEI come from the germline V gene. V was clipped by 5 bases and J by 8 bases, with 10 bases between them. The CDR3 loop is CASSPGADEQFF. The DNA for the CDR3 is TGTGCCAGCAGTCCGGGAGCGGATGAGCAGTTCTTC.

This clonotype appeared a few times. This chain uses TRBV4-1 with TRBJ1-1; tentative D call: TRBD1 (5 bases). Germline CDR1 and CDR2: MGHRA and YSYEKL. Between the trimmed V and J ends, which lost 4 bases and 11 bases, there was a span of 14 bases. The CDR3 has 12 residues. The CDR3 DNA sequence: TGCGCCAGCAGCCCTACTAGAGGGGACGCTTTCTTT. Translation: CASSPTRGDAFF.

The chain carries TRBV28 and TRBJ1-5, with TRBD1 matching over 7 bases. Per the germline V gene, CDR1 is MDHEN and CDR2 is SYDVKM. V was clipped by 10 bases and J by 4 bases; unmatched bases: 7. This CDR3 contains 13 residues. CDR3 protein: CATKQGINQPQHF. As DNA, the CDR3 is TGTGCCACAAAACAGGGGATAAATCAGCCCCAGCATTTT.

The chain employs TRBV20-1 and TRBJ1-2; D gene unclear. V lost 3 bases and J 1 base, leaving 9 bases between the germline ends. This CDR3 has 13 residues. The V gene's germline CDR1 is DFQATT and CDR2 SNEGSKA (reference sequence). In DNA form, the CDR3 reads TGCAGTGCTAGCGTATCTGTTAACTATGGCTACACCTTC. Translated: CSASVSVNYGYTF.

A remark on this clonotype: A clone one base away is much larger, so this may be a read error. The V and J genes are TRBV6-2 or TRBV6-3 and TRBJ2-7; 9 bases match TRBD2. CDR3 length: 15 amino acids. The germline CDR1 and CDR2 sequences are MNHEY and SVGEGT. After removal of 4 bases from V and 2 bases from J, the junction contained 6 bases not matched to a gene. CDR3 sequence (DNA): TGTGCCAGCAGTTCGGTGCGGGGGGGAGCCTACGAGCAGTACTTC. Translated: CASSSVRGGAYEQYF.

This clonotype was counted between two and nine times. The chain links TRBV18 to TRBJ1-3; 7 bases align to TRBD1. Germline values: CDR1 KGHSH, CDR2 LQKENI. V shed 6 bases and J 0 bases; nucleotides not matched to a gene: 5. The CDR3 loop spans 15 amino acids. The CDR3 loop reads CASSPGTDSGNTIYF. CDR3 in DNA: TGTGCCAGCTCCCCTGGGACAGACTCTGGAAACACCATATATTTT.